These T cell receptor beta chains were read from a single sample in a study of CD8+ T cells in alopecia areata. The table came from immunoSEQ multiplex PCR; TCRdb's copy has only in-frame clones and leaves some out. The data show about 270,000 clones, about 60% seen once. Sample: CD4+ T cells sorted from blood, taken at week 52, from a patient treated with tofacitinib. The receptors were sampled from a human donor with alopecia areata. CDR3s include the opening cysteine and the closing phenylalanine or tryptophan. Fields, in order: clone size, J gene, V gene, D gene, CDR3 DNA, CDR3 protein. The D gene is left open where the match is weak. Some rows have no size entry. The others give once, few or many, or a class for an expanded clone.

>-|TRBJ2-1|TRBV9|-
TGTGCCAGCAGCCCTCCTGCAACCGGGTCAACCTACAATGAGCAGTTCTTC
CASSPPATGSTYNEQFF
>-|TRBJ1-5|TRBV2|-
TGTGCCAGCAGTGACAGGGACCAGCCCCAGCATTTT
CASSDRDQPQHF
>-|TRBJ2-5|TRBV9|-
TGTGCCAGCAGCGTAGAGGGCGGCGAGACCCAGTACTTC
CASSVEGGETQYF
>few|TRBJ1-5|TRBV29-1|-
TGCAGCGTTGTGGTTTCCCTGTCGGGAAGCAATCAGCCCCAGCATTTT
CSVVVSLSGSNQPQHF
>few|TRBJ1-6|TRBV15|-
TGTGCCACCAGCAGAGTCCCCCGAGAGAAGGGGCTAGGGATCACCCTCCACTTT
CATSRVPREKGLGITLHF
>-|TRBJ1-4|TRBV5-1|TRBD1
TGCGCCAGCAGCTTGGGACAGGGAGATGAAAAACTGTTTTTT
CASSLGQGDEKLFF
>once|TRBJ2-5|TRBV6-5|TRBD2
TGTGCCAGCAGTCCTAGCGGGGAAGAGACCCAGTACTTC
CASSPSGEETQYF
>few|TRBJ2-1|TRBV6-5|TRBD1
TGTGCCAGCAGTAGACAGGGGTGGGACAATGAGCAGTTCTTC
CASSRQGWDNEQFF
>-|TRBJ2-4|TRBV7-2|-
TGTGCCAGCAGCTTAAAATTCGGGCTGGACATTCAGTACTTC
CASSLKFGLDIQYF
>few|TRBJ2-2|TRBV30|TRBD1
TGTGCCTGGAGTGTATCGGGGACAGGCACCGGGGAGCTGTTTTTT
CAWSVSGTGTGELFF
>-|TRBJ2-1|TRBV7-6|-
TGTGCCAGCAGCCAAGGCCCGAGCTCCTACAATGAGCAGTTCTTC
CASSQGPSSYNEQFF
>-|TRBJ1-5|TRBV27|-
TGTGCCAGCAGGAGGTCAGGGGACGGACAGCCCCAGCATTTT
CASRRSGDGQPQHF
>once|TRBJ2-5|TRBV5-6|-
TGTGCCAGCAGCTCACCGGCGGGGGACACGGAGGAGACCCAGTACTTC
CASSSPAGDTEETQYF
>-|TRBJ2-3|TRBV30|-
TGTGCCTGGAGTAACCCGGGGAGAGATACGCAGTATTTT
CAWSNPGRDTQYF
>-|TRBJ2-6|TRBV4-2|-
TGTGCCAGCAGCTACGGACAATCTGGGGCCAACGTCCTGACTTTC
CASSYGQSGANVLTF
>-|TRBJ2-5|TRBV5-8|-
TGTGCCAGCAGCTTGGGGCCGGGCAAGAATACCCAGTACTTC
CASSLGPGKNTQYF
>few|TRBJ2-5|TRBV29-1|-
TGCAGCGTTGAAGCTCGGGGCACCCGGCACCCCCAAGAGACCCAGTACTTC
CSVEARGTRHPQETQYF
>-|TRBJ2-2|TRBV29-1|-
TGCAGCGTTGGGCTAGGCGGGGAGCTGTTTTTT
CSVGLGGELFF
>few|TRBJ1-5|TRBV6-5|-
TGTGCCAGCAGTCCCGCTCAGGGAAGCAATCAGCCCCAGCATTTT
CASSPAQGSNQPQHF
>-|TRBJ2-1|TRBV20-1|TRBD1
TGCAGTGCTGGACAGGGGAATGAGCAGTTCTTC
CSAGQGNEQFF
>-|TRBJ2-1|TRBV10-3|-
TGTGCCATCAGTAATAGCGGTAGCTCCTACAATGAGCAGTTCTTC
CAISNSGSSYNEQFF
>-|TRBJ2-4|TRBV6-5|-
TGTGCCAGCAGTTCCGGGGGACTAGCCAAAAACATTCAGTACTTC
CASSSGGLAKNIQYF
>-|TRBJ2-1|TRBV5-4|TRBD1
TGTGCCAGCAGACCTGAATCAGGGAGACAGGGATTCAATGAGCAGTTCTTC
CASRPESGRQGFNEQFF
>few|TRBJ2-7|TRBV11-2|-
TGTGCCAGCAGCCAATTGGGACGGACGGGACCTGAGCAGTACTTC
CASSQLGRTGPEQYF